The clone carrying this TCR beta chain was seen only once. What it binds is not known. The data stem from a study of OX40 agonist ivuxolimab in advanced cancers. The germline V gene encodes CDR1 SGHAT and CDR2 FQNNGV. The length of the CDR3 is 14 residues. The V segment lost 0 bases and the J segment 9 bases; nucleotides outside the gene matches: 1. Only in-frame clones appear in the TCRdb table, and some are missing; sequencing was by immunoSEQ multiplex PCR. There are fewer than 85,000 clones in the sample; about 85% occur only once, and about 1% lies in the top ten. Overall study findings and caveats: Individuals who were partial responders at 0.1-3.0 mg/kg had clonal expansion that ranked among the lowest. Undetermined was the antigen specificity of the expanded peripheral T cells.

The receptor comes from an adult with an advanced solid tumor such as melanoma, head and neck, liver or kidney cancer. Material: CD4+ or CD8+ T cells sorted from blood, obtained in a trial of the OX40 agonist ivuxolimab. The chain combines TRBV11-2 with TRBJ2-7, with 14 bases fitting TRBD2. The DNA of the CDR3 is TGTGCCAGCAGCTTAGAAGGGACTAGCGGGAGGCAGTACTTC. This sequence encodes CASSLEGTSGRQYF.